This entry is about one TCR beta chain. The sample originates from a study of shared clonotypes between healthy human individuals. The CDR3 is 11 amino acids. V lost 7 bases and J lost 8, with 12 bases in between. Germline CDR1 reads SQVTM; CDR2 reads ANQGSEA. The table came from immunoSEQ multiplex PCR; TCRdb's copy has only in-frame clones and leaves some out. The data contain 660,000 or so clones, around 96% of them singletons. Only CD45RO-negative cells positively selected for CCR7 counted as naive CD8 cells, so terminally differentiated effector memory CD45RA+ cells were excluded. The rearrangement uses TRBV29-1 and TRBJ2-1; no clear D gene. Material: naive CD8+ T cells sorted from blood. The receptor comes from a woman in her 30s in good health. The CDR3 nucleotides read TGCAGCGCCGAGCTGGGCTATGAGCAGTTCTTC. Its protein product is CSAELGYEQFF.